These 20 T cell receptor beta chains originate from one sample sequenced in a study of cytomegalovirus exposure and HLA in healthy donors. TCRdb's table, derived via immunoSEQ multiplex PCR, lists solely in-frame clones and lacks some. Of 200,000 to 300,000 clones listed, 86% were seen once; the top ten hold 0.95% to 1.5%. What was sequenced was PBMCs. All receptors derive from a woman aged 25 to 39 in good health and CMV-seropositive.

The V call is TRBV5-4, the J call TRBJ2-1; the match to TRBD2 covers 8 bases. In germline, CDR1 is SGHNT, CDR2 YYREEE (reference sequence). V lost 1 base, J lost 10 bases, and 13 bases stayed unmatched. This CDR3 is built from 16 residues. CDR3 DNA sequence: TGTGCCAGCAGCTTGAGTTCGGGCGGGAGGAAAGTCGAGCAGTTCTTC. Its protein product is CASSLSSGGRKVEQFF.

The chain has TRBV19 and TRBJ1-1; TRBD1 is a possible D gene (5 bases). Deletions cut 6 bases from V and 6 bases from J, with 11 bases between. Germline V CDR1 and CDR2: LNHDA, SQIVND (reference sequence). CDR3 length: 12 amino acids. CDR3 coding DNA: TGTGCCAGTAGCAACAGGTGGGCTGAAGCTTTCTTT. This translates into CASSNRWAEAFF.

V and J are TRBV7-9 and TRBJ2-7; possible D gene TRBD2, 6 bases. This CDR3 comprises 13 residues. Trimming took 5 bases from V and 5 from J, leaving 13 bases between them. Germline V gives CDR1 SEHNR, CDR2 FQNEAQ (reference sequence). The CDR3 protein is CASSRGTFDEQYF. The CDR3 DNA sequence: TGTGCCAGCAGCCGAGGGACTTTCGACGAGCAGTACTTC.

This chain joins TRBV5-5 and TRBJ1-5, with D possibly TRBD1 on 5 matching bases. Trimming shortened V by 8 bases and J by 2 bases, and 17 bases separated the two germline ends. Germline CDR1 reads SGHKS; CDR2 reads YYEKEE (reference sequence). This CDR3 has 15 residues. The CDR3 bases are TGTGCCAGTAAAAGGGTCCCACAGGGCAATCAGCCCCAGCATTTT. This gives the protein CASKRVPQGNQPQHF.

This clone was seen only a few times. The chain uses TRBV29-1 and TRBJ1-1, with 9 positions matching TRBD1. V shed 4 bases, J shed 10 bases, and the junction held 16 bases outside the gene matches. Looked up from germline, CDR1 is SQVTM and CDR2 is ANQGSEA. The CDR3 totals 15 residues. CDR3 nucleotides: TGCAGCGTTGGGACCGCCACCGGGACAGGGAGAGGAGCTTTCTTT. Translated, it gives CSVGTATGTGRGAFF.

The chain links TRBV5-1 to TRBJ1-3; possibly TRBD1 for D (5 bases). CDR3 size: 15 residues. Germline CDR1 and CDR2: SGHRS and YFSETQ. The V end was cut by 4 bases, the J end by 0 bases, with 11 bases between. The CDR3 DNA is TGCGCCAGCAGCCCGGGGGGTGCCTCTGGAAACACCATATATTTT. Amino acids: CASSPGGASGNTIYF.

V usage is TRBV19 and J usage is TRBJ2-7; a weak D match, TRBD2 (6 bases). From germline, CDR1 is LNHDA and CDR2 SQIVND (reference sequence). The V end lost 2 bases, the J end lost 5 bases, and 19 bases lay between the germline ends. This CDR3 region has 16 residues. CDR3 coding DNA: TGTGCCAGTAGTATAAATTCGGGTCGGGGGAGGAACGAGCAGTACTTC. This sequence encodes CASSINSGRGRNEQYF.

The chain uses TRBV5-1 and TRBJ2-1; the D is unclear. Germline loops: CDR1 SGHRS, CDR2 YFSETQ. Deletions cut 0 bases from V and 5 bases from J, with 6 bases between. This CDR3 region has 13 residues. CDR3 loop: CASSLESDNEQFF. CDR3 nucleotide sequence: TGCGCCAGCAGCTTGGAATCAGACAATGAGCAGTTCTTC. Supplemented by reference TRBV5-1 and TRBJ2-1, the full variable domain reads KAGVTQTPRYLIKTRGQQVTLSCSPISGHRSVSWYQQTPGQGLQFLFEYFSETQRNKGNFPGRFSGRQFSNSRSEMNVSTLELGDSALYLCASSLESDNEQFFGPGTRLTVL.

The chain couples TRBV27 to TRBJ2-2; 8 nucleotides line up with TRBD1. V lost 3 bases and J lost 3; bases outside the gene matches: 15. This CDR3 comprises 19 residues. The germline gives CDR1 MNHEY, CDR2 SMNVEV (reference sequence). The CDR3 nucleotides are TGTGCCAGCAGTTTGTCCCCTCCACAGGGGGGCGGGGACACCGGGGAGCTGTTTTTT. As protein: CASSLSPPQGGGDTGELFF.

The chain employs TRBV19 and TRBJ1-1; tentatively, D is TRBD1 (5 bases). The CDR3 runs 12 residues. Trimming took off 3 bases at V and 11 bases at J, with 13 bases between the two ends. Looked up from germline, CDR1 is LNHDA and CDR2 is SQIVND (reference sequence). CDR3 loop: CASSISGAGAFF. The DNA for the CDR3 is TGTGCCAGTAGTATCAGTGGGGCCGGCGCTTTCTTT.

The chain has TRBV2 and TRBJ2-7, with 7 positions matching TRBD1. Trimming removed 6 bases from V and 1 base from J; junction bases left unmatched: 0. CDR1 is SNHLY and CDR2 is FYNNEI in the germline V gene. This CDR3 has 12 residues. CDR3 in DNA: TGTGCCAGCAGGGGACAGTCCTACGAGCAGTACTTC. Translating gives CASRGQSYEQYF.

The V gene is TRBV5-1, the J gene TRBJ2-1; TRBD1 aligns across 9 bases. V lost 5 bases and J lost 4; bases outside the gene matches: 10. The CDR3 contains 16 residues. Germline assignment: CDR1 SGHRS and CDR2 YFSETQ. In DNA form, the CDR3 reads TGCGCCAGCAGTTACGGGGGACAGGGAGGATACAATGAGCAGTTCTTC. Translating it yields CASSYGGQGGYNEQFF.

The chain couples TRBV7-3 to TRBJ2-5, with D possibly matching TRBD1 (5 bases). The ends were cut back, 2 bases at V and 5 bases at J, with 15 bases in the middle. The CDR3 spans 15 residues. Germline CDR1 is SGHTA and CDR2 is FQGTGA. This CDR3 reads CASSLSGLNWETQYF. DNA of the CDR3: TGTGCCAGCAGCTTATCAGGGCTCAACTGGGAGACCCAGTACTTC.

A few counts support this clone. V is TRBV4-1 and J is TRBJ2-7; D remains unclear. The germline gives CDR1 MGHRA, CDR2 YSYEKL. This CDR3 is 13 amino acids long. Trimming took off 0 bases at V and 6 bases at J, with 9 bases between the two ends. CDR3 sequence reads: CASSQDLTGEQYF. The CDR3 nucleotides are TGCGCCAGCAGCCAAGATCTTACGGGCGAGCAGTACTTC.

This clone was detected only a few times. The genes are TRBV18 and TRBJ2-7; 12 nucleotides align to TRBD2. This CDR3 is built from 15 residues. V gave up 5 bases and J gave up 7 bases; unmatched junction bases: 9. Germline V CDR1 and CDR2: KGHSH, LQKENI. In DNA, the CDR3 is TGTGCCAGCTCAATTGGGACTAGCGGGTTTGTGGAGCAGTACTTC. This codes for CASSIGTSGFVEQYF. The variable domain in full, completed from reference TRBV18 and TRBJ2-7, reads NAGVMQNPRHLVRRRGQEARLRCSPMKGHSHVYWYRQLPEEGLKFMVYLQKENIIDESGMPKERFSAEFPKEGPSILRIQQVVRGDSAAYFCASSIGTSGFVEQYFGPGTRLTVT.

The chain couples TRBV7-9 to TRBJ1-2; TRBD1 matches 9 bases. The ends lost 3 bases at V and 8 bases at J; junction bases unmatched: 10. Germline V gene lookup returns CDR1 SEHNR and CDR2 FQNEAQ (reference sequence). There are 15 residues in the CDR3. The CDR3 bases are TGTGCCAGCAGCTTGGGACAGGGTCGTACTGAAGGCTACACCTTC. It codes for CASSLGQGRTEGYTF.

This chain's CDR3 is CATSRDRVFNQPQHF. The CDR3 coding sequence is TGTGCCACCAGCAGAGACAGGGTTTTCAATCAGCCCCAGCATTTT. This chain joins TRBV15 and TRBJ1-5; tentatively, D is TRBD1 (5 bases). The V end lost 0 bases, the J end lost 3 bases, and 9 bases lay between the germline ends. Per the germline V gene, CDR1 is LNHNV and CDR2 is YYDKDF (reference sequence). The CDR3 is made up of 15 amino acids.

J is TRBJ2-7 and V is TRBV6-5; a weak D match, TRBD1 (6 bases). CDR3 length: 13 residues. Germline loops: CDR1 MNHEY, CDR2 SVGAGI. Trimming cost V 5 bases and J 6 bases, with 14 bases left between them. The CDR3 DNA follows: TGTGCCAGCAGTCACCCGGACAGTTTCGAGCAGTACTTC. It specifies CASSHPDSFEQYF.

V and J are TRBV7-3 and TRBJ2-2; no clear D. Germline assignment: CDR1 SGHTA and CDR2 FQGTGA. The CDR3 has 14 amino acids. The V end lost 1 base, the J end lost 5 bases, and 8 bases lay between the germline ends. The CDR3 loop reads CASSLSPPTGELFF. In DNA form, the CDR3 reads TGTGCCAGCAGCTTAAGTCCCCCAACCGGGGAGCTGTTTTTT.

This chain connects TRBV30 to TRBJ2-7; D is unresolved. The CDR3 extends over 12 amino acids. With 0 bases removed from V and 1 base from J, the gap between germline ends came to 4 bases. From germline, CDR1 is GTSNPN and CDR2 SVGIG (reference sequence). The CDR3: CAWSVLSYEQYF. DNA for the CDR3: TGTGCCTGGAGTGTACTATCCTACGAGCAGTACTTC. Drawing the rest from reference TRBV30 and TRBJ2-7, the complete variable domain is SQTIHQWPATLVQPVGSPLSLECTVEGTSNPNLYWYRQAAGRGLQLLFYSVGIGQISSEVPQNLSASRPQDRQFILSSKKLLLSDSGFYLCAWSVLSYEQYFGPGTRLTVT.